The clone carrying this TCR beta chain turned up a few times. This entry comes from a study of beta chain features in type 1 diabetes. All of the isolated RNA was reverse transcribed, so expressed TCRB transcripts were sequenced. Measured with immunoSEQ multiplex PCR; TCRdb has only the in-frame clones, and not every one. The sample contains 130,000 to 150,000 clones, approximately 9.2% of which appear only once. Trimming shortened V by 0 bases and J by 4 bases, and 9 bases separated the two germline ends. This CDR3 is 14 amino acids long. Germline values: CDR1 SNHLY, CDR2 FYNNEI. The chain links TRBV2 to TRBJ2-5; D might be TRBD2 (6 bases). The sequenced sample consisted of central memory CD4+ T cells from blood. This receptor was taken from a man between 18 and 29 years old in good health. CDR3 in DNA: TGTGCCAGCAGTGAAGCGGGGGGATCAGAGACCCAGTACTTC. This sequence encodes CASSEAGGSETQYF.